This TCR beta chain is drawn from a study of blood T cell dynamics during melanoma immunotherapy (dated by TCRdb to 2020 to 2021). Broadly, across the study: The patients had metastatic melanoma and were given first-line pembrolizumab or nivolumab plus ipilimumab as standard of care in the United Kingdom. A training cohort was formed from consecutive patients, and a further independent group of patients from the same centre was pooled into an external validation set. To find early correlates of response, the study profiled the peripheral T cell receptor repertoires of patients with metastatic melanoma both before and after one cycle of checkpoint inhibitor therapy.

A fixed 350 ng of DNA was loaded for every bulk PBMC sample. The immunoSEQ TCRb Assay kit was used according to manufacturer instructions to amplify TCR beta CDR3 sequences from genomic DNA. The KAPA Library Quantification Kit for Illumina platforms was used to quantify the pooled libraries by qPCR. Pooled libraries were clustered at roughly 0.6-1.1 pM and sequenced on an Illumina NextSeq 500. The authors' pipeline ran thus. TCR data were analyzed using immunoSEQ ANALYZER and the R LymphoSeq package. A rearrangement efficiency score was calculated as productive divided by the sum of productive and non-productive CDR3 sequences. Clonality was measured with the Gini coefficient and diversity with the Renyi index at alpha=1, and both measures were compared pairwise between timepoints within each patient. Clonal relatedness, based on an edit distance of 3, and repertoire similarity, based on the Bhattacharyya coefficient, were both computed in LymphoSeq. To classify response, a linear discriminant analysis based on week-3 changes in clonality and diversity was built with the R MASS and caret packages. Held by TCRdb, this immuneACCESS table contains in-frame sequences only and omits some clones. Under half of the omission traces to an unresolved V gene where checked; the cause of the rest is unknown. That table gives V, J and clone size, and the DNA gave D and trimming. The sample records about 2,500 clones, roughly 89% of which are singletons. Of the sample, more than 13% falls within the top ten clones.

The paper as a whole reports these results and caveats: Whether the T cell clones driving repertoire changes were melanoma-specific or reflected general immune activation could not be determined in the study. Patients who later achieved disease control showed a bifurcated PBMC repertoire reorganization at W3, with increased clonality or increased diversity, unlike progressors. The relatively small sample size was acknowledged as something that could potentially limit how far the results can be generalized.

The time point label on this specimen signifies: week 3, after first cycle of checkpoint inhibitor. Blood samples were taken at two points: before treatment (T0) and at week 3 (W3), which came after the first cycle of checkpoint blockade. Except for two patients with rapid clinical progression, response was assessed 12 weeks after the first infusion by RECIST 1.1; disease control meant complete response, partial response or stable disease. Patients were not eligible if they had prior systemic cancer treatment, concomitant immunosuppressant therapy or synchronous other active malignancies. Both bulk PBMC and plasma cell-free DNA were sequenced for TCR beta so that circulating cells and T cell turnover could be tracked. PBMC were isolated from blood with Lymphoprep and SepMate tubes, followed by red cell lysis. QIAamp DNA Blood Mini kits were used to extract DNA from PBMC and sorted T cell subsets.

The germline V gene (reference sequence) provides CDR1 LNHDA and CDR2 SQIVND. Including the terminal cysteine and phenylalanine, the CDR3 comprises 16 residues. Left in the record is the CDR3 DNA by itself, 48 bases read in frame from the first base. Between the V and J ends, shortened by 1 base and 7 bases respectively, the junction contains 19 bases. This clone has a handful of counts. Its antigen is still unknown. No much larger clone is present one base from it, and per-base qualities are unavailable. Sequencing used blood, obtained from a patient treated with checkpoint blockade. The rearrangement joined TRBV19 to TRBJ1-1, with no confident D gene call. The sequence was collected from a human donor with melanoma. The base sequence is TGTGCCAGTAGTATAGGGAGAAGCGTGGCTGGCGATGAAGCTTTCTTT. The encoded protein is CASSIGRSVAGDEAFF.